This T cell receptor beta chain emerged from a study of blood T cells in healthy people across ages (dated by TCRdb to about 2015). Regarding the complete study: In model experiments, roughly one uniquely barcoded TCR beta cDNA molecule per two T cells was captured by template switching. To track age-related changes in TCR beta repertoire diversity, the study relied on deep sequencing normalized with unique cDNA molecular identifiers. The donors were split into four age groups: young (average 16 years), middle-aged (around 40), aged (roughly 65) and long-lived (approximately 80). Donors of different ages were randomly distributed across sequencing lanes to avoid experimental bias. Two additional independent replicas of 1 million unique cDNA reads from the same blood draw were analyzed for two donors (one aged 18 to 29 and one aged 80 or older). General conclusions and limits of the study: A strong correlation was found between observed TCR beta diversity and the percentage of naive T cells measured by flow cytometry. Because the CMV infection status of the donors was unknown, age-related changes in expanded clonotypes may potentially have been confounded. As age increased, observed TCR beta diversity per million T cells dropped in a roughly linear way, and a significant reduction was already evident by age about 40. Total diversity estimates from one million sequenced T cells were considered lower bounds and underestimates. Compared with the aged group, the long-lived group had more naive CD4+ T cells, fewer expanded clones and increased TCR diversity, suggesting age selection. Conclusive comparison of naive and antigen-experienced compartments was prevented by the profiling of bulk unsorted PBMCs.

The library was made by 5' RACE. Sequencing was carried out with an Illumina HiSeq 2500. A second roughly 6 to 12 cycle PCR used a sample-barcoded 5' primer and a J-beta primer mix. A unique molecular identifier was introduced onto each TCR beta cDNA molecule by a template-switch 5' adaptor carrying 12 random nucleotides. Each sample yielded at least 3 million CDR3-containing paired-end reads. The Mint cDNA synthesis kit, primed by a TRBC-specific oligonucleotide, was used to synthesize first-strand cDNA from all RNA. All cDNA was treated with uracil-DNA glycosylase and then went through a first 18-cycle PCR with the universal primers M1SS and BC2_uni_R. Regarding the original processing steps: Each sample was normalized by randomly selecting 1 million high-quality reads, each carrying a distinct molecular identifier. Instead of being binned into consensus sequences, reads with shared molecular identifiers were discarded. MiTCR, run with a Q25 quality threshold and the strictest error-elimination algorithm, handled CDR3 identification, clonotype clustering and error correction. Lower-bound total TCR beta diversity was estimated with a nonparametric unseen species model using Euler transformation. TCRdb trimmed the raw reads at Q25, called clones with MiXCR and kept productive beta chains. Each CDR3 protein gets just one entry, which takes the most common genes and DNA from the rows behind it. For this entry, the V and J calls and clone size follow TCRdb and not the study's own pipeline. This sample holds under 800,000 distinct CDR3 sequences; about 40% were observed only once. 20% to 25% of the sample lies in the top ten.

Remarks on this clonotype: Which antigen it targets is not known. Base quality data are lacking; no much larger clone is found one base away.

CDR1 and CDR2, looked up from the germline V gene, are SGHTA and FQGNSA. The CDR3 goes from the cysteine to the phenylalanine over 17 residues. Only the CDR3 part of the read is kept: 51 bases, read in frame from the first base. V loses 3 bases at its end and J loses 1 base; junction bases beyond the gene matches: 6. Donors were roughly 40 systemically healthy Caucasian individuals from Russia aged roughly 6 to 95 years. Roughly 9.5 milliliters of peripheral blood were drawn from each donor into EDTA-treated Vacutainer tubes. PBMCs were isolated by Ficoll-Paque density-gradient centrifugation, with at least 7 million obtained per sample. Trizol reagent was used to extract total RNA from the PBMCs, yielding at least 6 micrograms per sample. The percentages of naive CD45RAhigh/CD27high T cells were determined by flow cytometry on a PBMC aliquot from every donor.

The chain is encoded by TRBV7-2 joined to TRBJ2-3; 11 bases in the junction line up with TRBD2. The TCR sequence derives from a woman aged 60-70 years in good health. The sample comprised blood. The nucleotide sequence reads TGTGCCAGCAGCTTTTTAGCGGGGGGGGTACGCACAGATACGCAGTATTTT. This sequence encodes CASSFLAGGVRTDTQYF.